These 7 T cell receptor beta chains were sequenced from one sample in a study of cytomegalovirus exposure and HLA in healthy donors. PCR was performed using 60 Vbeta and 13 Jbeta primers. Profiled with immunoSEQ multiplex PCR; TCRdb holds only in-frame clones, not every one. Altogether 160,000 or so clones are present, 70% to 80% being singletons, with the ten largest covering 9.7%. Sequences were obtained from PBMCs. Source of these receptors: a man between 18 and 29 years old in good health and CMV-seropositive.

The genes are TRBV7-2 and TRBJ1-6; TRBD1 agrees at 8 bases. The CDR3 has 14 amino acids. V lost 4 bases and J lost 9; bases outside the gene matches: 5. Germline CDR1 is SGHTA and CDR2 is FQGNSA. In nucleotides, the CDR3 is TGTGCCAGCAGCTCGGACAGGGAGATTTCACCCCTCCACTTT. It yields the protein CASSSDREISPLHF. Based on the CDR3 plus reference TRBV7-2 and TRBJ1-6, the full variable domain is GAGVSQSPSNKVTEKGKDVELRCDPISGHTALYWYRQSLGQGLEFLIYFQGNSAPDKSGLPSDRFSAERTGGSVSTLTIQRTQQEDSAVYLCASSSDREISPLHFGNGTRLTVT.

This clone was counted between two and nine times. V gene TRBV19 combines with J gene TRBJ2-5, with D possibly being TRBD2 (5 bases). Trimming cost V 6 bases and J 10 bases, with 15 bases left between them. The germline V gene encodes CDR1 LNHDA and CDR2 SQIVND (reference sequence). The CDR3 covers 12 residues. Written as DNA, the CDR3 is TGTGCCAGTAGCCCGGGGATGGCCATCCAGTACTTC. Amino acid sequence: CASSPGMAIQYF. The variable domain in full, completed from reference TRBV19 and TRBJ2-5, reads DGGITQSPKYLFRKEGQNVTLSCEQNLNHDAMYWYRQDPGQGLRLIYYSQIVNDFQKGDIAEGYSVSREKKESFPLTVTSAQKNPTAFYLCASSPGMAIQYFGPGTRLLVL.

The V and J genes are TRBV2 and TRBJ1-4, with TRBD1 identical over 7 bases. Germline V gives CDR1 SNHLY, CDR2 FYNNEI. The CDR3 extends over 16 amino acids. V was pared by 6 bases and J by 4 bases, with 11 bases of the junction left unmatched. The CDR3 bases are TGTGCCAGCAGGCCTGACAGGGCCAGTTTTAATGAAAAACTGTTTTTT. This sequence encodes CASRPDRASFNEKLFF. The whole variable domain, filled in from reference TRBV2 and TRBJ1-4, reads EPEVTQTPSHQVTQMGQEVILRCVPISNHLYFYWYRQILGQKVEFLVSFYNNEISEKSEIFDDQFSVERPDGSNFTLKIRSTKLEDSAMYFCASRPDRASFNEKLFFGSGTQLSVL.

J is TRBJ1-6 and V is TRBV4-2; D is unclear. The germline V gene encodes CDR1 LGHNA and CDR2 YNFKEQ. This CDR3 spans 15 amino acids. V shed 0 bases and J shed 8 bases, with 11 bases lying between them. CDR3: CASSQEGGVHSPLHF. As DNA, the CDR3 is TGTGCCAGCAGCCAAGAAGGAGGCGTACATTCACCCCTCCACTTT.

This clone came up once. CDR3 protein: CASSYSRGGQPYEQYF. CDR3 bases: TGTGCCAGCAGTTACTCGAGGGGGGGTCAGCCCTACGAGCAGTACTTC. The chain uses TRBV6-5 and TRBJ2-7; possibly TRBD2 for D (7 bases). The germline V and J ends were trimmed by 0 bases and 2 bases, with 14 bases remaining between them. The length of the CDR3 is 16 residues. The germline V gene encodes CDR1 MNHEY and CDR2 SVGAGI.

This clone was seen more than once but under ten times. The chain joins TRBV10-1 to TRBJ2-5, with D possibly matching TRBD2 (6 bases). V was cut by 0 bases and J by 2 bases, with 13 bases left in between. The germline V gene has CDR1 WNHNN and CDR2 SYGVQD (reference sequence). The CDR3 has 16 amino acids. CDR3 in amino acids: CASSESGSGKQETQYF. CDR3 bases: TGCGCCAGCAGTGAGTCGGGTAGCGGTAAACAAGAGACCCAGTACTTC.

The J gene is TRBJ2-2, the V gene TRBV7-7; 8 nucleotides agree with TRBD1. CDR1 is SSHAT and CDR2 is FNYEAQ in the germline V gene (reference sequence). This CDR3 region has 16 residues. V was clipped by 5 bases and J by 7 bases; unmatched bases: 12. The CDR3 protein is CASSIGRTGTGGELFF. CDR3 sequence (DNA): TGTGCCAGCAGCATCGGAAGGACAGGGACCGGCGGGGAGCTGTTTTTT.